The 20 T cell receptor beta chains given below trace back to one sample, sequenced in a study of spatial heterogeneity in lung cancer. Described time point: sample taken at primary tumor resection. Material for sequencing was whole RNA from tumor, nontumor lung or frozen PBMC, left unsorted. TCRdb called the 5' RACE reads again in MiXCR, with one record for every CDR3 protein. The sample holds roughly 14,000 distinct CDR3 sequences, 10% seen once. The sample here was PBMCs, taken at surgery. The receptors were sampled from a male donor with early-stage non-small cell lung cancer.

This clonotype was detected ten times or more. J is TRBJ2-5 and V is TRBV30; 12 bases fit TRBD1. This CDR3 has 16 amino acids. Germline V gene data show CDR1 as GTSNPN and CDR2 as SVGIG (reference sequence). V gave up 1 base and J gave up 5 bases; unmatched junction bases: 8. The CDR3 region is CAWSAWDRGQGETQYF. The CDR3 DNA follows: TGTGCCTGGAGTGCCTGGGACAGGGGGCAGGGGGAGACCCAGTACTTC. Looking up the rest from reference TRBV30 and TRBJ2-5 gives the full variable domain: SQTIHQWPATLVQPVGSPLSLECTVEGTSNPNLYWYRQAAGRGLQLLFYSVGIGQISSEVPQNLSASRPQDRQFILSSKKLLLSDSGFYLCAWSAWDRGQGETQYFGPGTRLLVL.

V and J are TRBV4-2 and TRBJ2-1, with unresolved D. This CDR3 is 17 amino acids long. The germline CDR1 and CDR2 sequences are LGHNA and YNFKEQ. V was shortened by 0 bases and J by 5 bases, with 17 bases between the two germline ends. This CDR3 is CASSQDQKFGSNNEQFF. CDR3 DNA: TGTGCCAGCAGCCAAGATCAAAAGTTTGGTTCGAACAATGAGCAGTTCTTC.

This clonotype has a count of ten or more. The gene calls are TRBV7-8 and TRBJ2-2; weak D call: TRBD2 (5 bases). Germline lookup yields CDR1 SGHVS and CDR2 FQNEAQ. The V and J ends lost 1 base and 2 bases respectively, with 11 bases between them. The CDR3 totals 16 residues. CDR3 residues: CASSLDAGSNTGELFF. In DNA form, the CDR3 reads TGTGCCAGCAGCTTAGATGCGGGTTCCAACACCGGGGAGCTGTTTTTT.

This clonotype was detected many times. The chain uses TRBV19 and TRBJ2-3; D could derive from TRBD1 or TRBD2 (5 bases each). Germline V lookup: CDR1 LNHDA, CDR2 SQIVND (reference sequence). There are 14 residues in the CDR3. With 5 bases removed from V and 5 bases from J, the gap between germline ends came to 14 bases. CDR3 coding DNA: TGTGCCAGTAGTTTCGGACACGCGGGAGATACGCAGTATTTT. This gives the protein CASSFGHAGDTQYF.

This clonotype occurred many times. V is TRBV2 and J is TRBJ1-5; D might be TRBD1 (5 bases). Germline V lookup: CDR1 SNHLY, CDR2 FYNNEI. This CDR3 is built from 14 residues. Trimming took off 4 bases at V and 2 bases at J, with 9 bases between the two ends. CDR3 sequence: CASSAQQGNQPQHF. The DNA of the CDR3 is TGTGCCAGCAGTGCTCAACAGGGCAATCAGCCCCAGCATTTT.

Many counts were recorded for this clonotype. V gene TRBV20-1 combines with J gene TRBJ2-5; the D gene is possibly TRBD1 (9 bases). V lost 6 bases and J lost 6, with 20 bases in between. The V gene's germline CDR1 is DFQATT and CDR2 SNEGSKA (reference sequence). The CDR3 extends over 14 amino acids. The CDR3 reads CSAGGGQGVKTQYF. CDR3 in DNA: TGCAGTGCCGGGGGGGGACAGGGAGTGAAGACCCAGTACTTC.

This clonotype was recorded many times. This chain joins TRBV4-1 and TRBJ1-5, with D hard to call. V shed 0 bases and J shed 3 bases, with 9 bases lying between them. Germline V gives CDR1 MGHRA, CDR2 YSYEKL. The CDR3 has 15 amino acids. For the CDR3, the DNA is TGCGCCAGCAGCCAAGATCACCCCTACAATCAGCCCCAGCATTTT. This translates into CASSQDHPYNQPQHF.

This chain uses TRBV19 with TRBJ1-5; TRBD1 matches 9 bases. The V gene's germline CDR1 is LNHDA and CDR2 SQIVND (reference sequence). The CDR3 has 14 residues. V was pared by 3 bases and J by 5 bases, with 2 bases of the junction left unmatched. The CDR3 loop reads CASSMGQGYQPQHF. CDR3 DNA sequence: TGTGCCAGTAGTATGGGACAGGGTTATCAGCCCCAGCATTTT. The full variable domain, completed using reference TRBV19 and TRBJ1-5, is DGGITQSPKYLFRKEGQNVTLSCEQNLNHDAMYWYRQDPGQGLRLIYYSQIVNDFQKGDIAEGYSVSREKKESFPLTVTSAQKNPTAFYLCASSMGQGYQPQHFGDGTRLSIL.

Ten or more counts support this clonotype. The rearrangement joins TRBV11-2 to TRBJ2-5; TRBD1 aligns across 7 bases. The length of the CDR3 is 14 residues. Germline V CDR1 and CDR2: SGHAT, FQNNGV. Trimming took 4 bases from V and 2 from J; bases not matched to a gene: 4. CDR3 in amino acids: CASSSDREQETQYF. In nucleotides, the CDR3 is TGTGCCAGCAGCTCCGACAGGGAGCAAGAGACCCAGTACTTC.

The table lists this clonotype with many counts. J is TRBJ2-1 and V is TRBV28, with 9 bases identical to TRBD2. The CDR3 is made up of 15 amino acids. CDR1 MDHEN and CDR2 SYDVKM come from the germline V gene. V lost 8 bases to trimming and J lost 2 bases; unmatched junction nucleotides: 7. The CDR3 here is CASPPGLAAYNEQFF. DNA of the CDR3: TGTGCCAGCCCCCCGGGACTAGCAGCCTACAATGAGCAGTTCTTC.

This clonotype appeared many times. The genes are TRBV20-1 and TRBJ2-1; 13 nucleotides match TRBD2. V lost 1 base and J lost 5; bases outside the gene matches: 11. The CDR3 runs to 18 residues. The germline V gene has CDR1 DFQATT and CDR2 SNEGSKA (reference sequence). CDR3 protein: CSARGYSGLAGVNNEQFF. In nucleotides, the CDR3 is TGCAGTGCTAGAGGCTATTCAGGACTAGCGGGAGTCAACAATGAGCAGTTCTTC.

This clonotype occurred many times. The rearrangement links TRBV19 to TRBJ2-7, with 7 nucleotides matching TRBD1. The CDR3 has 14 residues. Germline V gene data show CDR1 as LNHDA and CDR2 as SQIVND (reference sequence). Losses at the gene ends were 8 bases for V and 6 bases for J; bases not matched to a gene: 13. The CDR3 region is CASAFSRGTFEQYF. The CDR3 nucleotides read TGTGCCAGTGCGTTTTCCAGGGGGACGTTCGAGCAGTACTTC. Looking up the rest from reference TRBV19 and TRBJ2-7 gives the full variable domain: DGGITQSPKYLFRKEGQNVTLSCEQNLNHDAMYWYRQDPGQGLRLIYYSQIVNDFQKGDIAEGYSVSREKKESFPLTVTSAQKNPTAFYLCASAFSRGTFEQYFGPGTRLTVT.

V gene TRBV19 combines with J gene TRBJ2-1; D is possibly TRBD1 (5 bases). The CDR3 sequence is 15 residues long. Germline CDR1 reads LNHDA; CDR2 reads SQIVND (reference sequence). V lost 3 bases and J 8 bases, leaving 17 bases between the germline ends. The CDR3 loop is CASSIQGKSVDEQFF. The CDR3 DNA is TGTGCCAGTAGTATCCAGGGTAAATCGGTCGATGAGCAGTTCTTC.

This clonotype has a count of ten or more. The gene calls are TRBV5-1 and TRBJ1-2, with D perhaps matching TRBD1 (6 bases). V was clipped by 0 bases and J by 8 bases, with 14 bases between them. Germline V gene sequence: CDR1 SGHRS, CDR2 YFSETQ. The CDR3 runs to 14 residues. The CDR3 loop is CASSLEATGNGYTF. CDR3 DNA: TGCGCCAGCAGCTTGGAGGCCACAGGGAACGGCTACACCTTC.

This clonotype was counted at least ten times. The chain has TRBV6-6 and TRBJ1-5, with D unresolved. V was clipped by 10 bases and J by 2 bases, with 12 bases between them. This CDR3 spans 13 amino acids. Germline V gene lookup returns CDR1 MNHNY and CDR2 SVGAGI (reference sequence). This CDR3 reads CATLLGGNQPQHF. In DNA, the CDR3 is TGTGCCACACTTCTCGGGGGCAATCAGCCCCAGCATTTT.

V is TRBV19 and J is TRBJ2-7; perhaps TRBD1 as D (6 bases). CDR1 and CDR2 from the germline V gene are LNHDA and SQIVND (reference sequence). The V gene lost 7 bases and the J gene lost 1 base, with 17 bases spanning the gap. The CDR3 is made up of 15 amino acids. The CDR3 DNA follows: TGTGCCAGTAAATTGAGTCAGGGGCCTTCCTACGAGCAGTACTTC. This sequence encodes CASKLSQGPSYEQYF.

This clonotype has at least ten counts. CDR3 in DNA: TGTGCCACCAGTGATCCAGGGACAGCCACAGATACGCAGTATTTT. The encoded protein is CATSDPGTATDTQYF. The chain combines TRBV24-1 with TRBJ2-3; 7 bases fit TRBD1. V gave up 3 bases and J gave up 2 bases; unmatched junction bases: 4. The CDR3 is made up of 15 amino acids. In germline, CDR1 is KGHDR, CDR2 SFDVKD.

This clonotype was observed many times. The J gene is TRBJ2-1, the V gene TRBV5-4, with D maybe TRBD2 (5 bases). Germline lookup yields CDR1 SGHNT and CDR2 YYREEE (reference sequence). The CDR3 has 15 residues. V gave up 4 bases and J gave up 10 bases, with 21 bases separating them. CDR3 in DNA: TGTGCCAGCAGCATGGACTTCCTCCCTGGGGAGGAGCAGTTCTTC. Amino acid sequence: CASSMDFLPGEEQFF. Complete variable domain (other parts from reference TRBV5-4 and TRBJ2-1): ETGVTQSPTHLIKTRGQQVTLRCSSQSGHNTVSWYQQALGQGPQFIFQYYREEENGRGNFPPRFSGLQFPNYSSELNVNALELDDSALYLCASSMDFLPGEEQFFGPGTRLTVL.

This clonotype has only a few counts. The V and J genes are TRBV5-5 and TRBJ1-1; D gene uncertain. Per the germline V gene, CDR1 is SGHKS and CDR2 is YYEKEE (reference sequence). The CDR3 is made up of 13 amino acids. V was trimmed by 0 bases and J by 2 bases, leaving 5 bases between them. CDR3 coding DNA: TGTGCCAGCAGCTTGGGGGTAAACACTGAAGCTTTCTTT. This gives the protein CASSLGVNTEAFF. The full variable domain, with the rest looked up from reference TRBV5-5 and TRBJ1-1, is DAGVTQSPTHLIKTRGQQVTLRCSPISGHKSVSWYQQVLGQGPQFIFQYYEKEERGRGNFPDRFSARQFPNYSSELNVNALLLGDSALYLCASSLGVNTEAFFGQGTRLTVV.

This clonotype was counted ten times or more. The rearrangement links TRBV29-1 to TRBJ1-1, with D maybe TRBD1 (5 bases). Germline assignment: CDR1 SQVTM and CDR2 ANQGSEA. Deletions cut 4 bases from V and 3 bases from J, with 12 bases between. The CDR3 length is 13 residues. The CDR3 DNA reads as TGCAGCGTTGGGACACTCGGGGACACTGAAGCTTTCTTT. Its translation: CSVGTLGDTEAFF.